The clone carrying this T cell receptor (beta chain) occurred a few times. The data were produced by immunoSEQ multiplex PCR, yet TCRdb's version contains in-frame clones alone and is incomplete. In the table there are 200,000 to 250,000 clones, around three quarters of which are singletons. CDR3 size: 16 residues. CDR1 is LNHDA, CDR2 SQIVND, per germline (reference sequence). The V end lost 5 bases, the J end lost 1 base, and 17 bases lay between the germline ends. The data derive from a study of blood T cell repertoires in COVID-19. This TCR derives from a woman in her 70s with acute or convalescent COVID-19. V gene TRBV19 combines with J gene TRBJ1-1; D remains unclear. What was sequenced was peripheral blood. CDR3: CASSARGRGGNTEAFF. For the CDR3, the DNA is TGTGCCAGTAGTGCCCGAGGACGTGGAGGGAACACTGAAGCTTTCTTT.